Listed below are T cell receptor beta chains from one sample, sequenced in a study of shared clonotypes between healthy human individuals. Clones were sequenced by immunoSEQ multiplex PCR, and TCRdb holds only the in-frame ones, with some missing. The data show roughly 650,000 clones, around 96% seen once. The sample taken for sequencing was naive CD8+ T cells sorted from blood. The source of these receptors is a woman aged 25 to 39 in good health. Each CDR3 is given with its conserved first and last residue. Fields, in order: J gene, V gene, CDR3 protein.

J gene: NA
V gene: TRBV4-1
CDR3 protein: CASSLGQGPYEQYF

J gene: TRBJ1-5
V gene: TRBV6-4
CDR3 protein: CASREQGNQHF

J gene: TRBJ2-4
V gene: TRBV15
CDR3 protein: CATSSGPLEHIQYF

J gene: TRBJ2-5
V gene: TRBV9
CDR3 protein: CASSVSGVEQYF

J gene: TRBJ2-7
V gene: TRBV20-1
CDR3 protein: CSAAPYEQYF

J gene: TRBJ1-5
V gene: TRBV7-8
CDR3 protein: CASSLEEGNQPQHF

J gene: TRBJ2-7
V gene: TRBV7-9
CDR3 protein: CASSLDWSYEQYF

J gene: TRBJ2-3
V gene: TRBV27
CDR3 protein: CASNSVGAGWASYTDTQYF

J gene: TRBJ2-7
V gene: TRBV5-5
CDR3 protein: CASSWTDGSYEQYF

J gene: TRBJ1-5
V gene: TRBV10-2
CDR3 protein: CASREDNQPQHF

J gene: TRBJ1-1
V gene: TRBV18
CDR3 protein: CASSRTANTEAFF

J gene: TRBJ1-2
V gene: TRBV5-6
CDR3 protein: CASSASIRQGGEYGYTF

J gene: TRBJ2-2
V gene: TRBV19
CDR3 protein: CASSGLDNTGELFF

J gene: TRBJ1-6
V gene: TRBV7-6
CDR3 protein: CASSLHRVESYNSPLHF

J gene: TRBJ1-4
V gene: TRBV29-1
CDR3 protein: CSVEGWGRGEKLFF

J gene: TRBJ2-7
V gene: TRBV9
CDR3 protein: CASSSGFEQYF

J gene: TRBJ2-3
V gene: TRBV5-1
CDR3 protein: CASSLEGPTDTQYF

J gene: TRBJ2-1
V gene: TRBV7-9
CDR3 protein: CASSYPGQGGEQFF

J gene: TRBJ2-1
V gene: TRBV27
CDR3 protein: CASSFSGAGDEQFF

J gene: TRBJ2-1
V gene: TRBV29-1
CDR3 protein: CSVAGGIKYNEQFF

J gene: TRBJ1-1
V gene: TRBV7-9
CDR3 protein: CASSLFSVDTEAFF

J gene: TRBJ2-7
V gene: TRBV19
CDR3 protein: CASSIQGLGYYEQYF

J gene: TRBJ2-2
V gene: TRBV25-1
CDR3 protein: CASSWQGSGELFF

J gene: TRBJ2-1
V gene: TRBV4-1
CDR3 protein: CASSQAHLPAGYNEQFF

J gene: TRBJ1-2
V gene: TRBV7-9
CDR3 protein: CASSPGGYGYTF

J gene: TRBJ1-2
V gene: TRBV19
CDR3 protein: CASNIGAPSYGYTF

J gene: TRBJ1-5
V gene: TRBV13
CDR3 protein: CASSVTQGFLQPQHF

J gene: TRBJ2-1
V gene: TRBV11-2
CDR3 protein: CASSLGTVSNEQFF

J gene: TRBJ1-3
V gene: TRBV28
CDR3 protein: CASRTQGTGNTIYF

J gene: TRBJ1-1
V gene: TRBV7-9
CDR3 protein: CASSLGIQEAFF

J gene: TRBJ2-3
V gene: TRBV5-4
CDR3 protein: CASSRDGSWGADTQYF

J gene: TRBJ2-1
V gene: TRBV7-9
CDR3 protein: CASSPIWVSSYNEQFF

J gene: TRBJ1-1
V gene: TRBV15
CDR3 protein: CATSRGPTNEAFF

J gene: TRBJ1-5
V gene: TRBV4-2
CDR3 protein: CASSQDAGQPQHF

J gene: TRBJ2-7
V gene: TRBV27
CDR3 protein: CASSFGPGTASYEQYF

J gene: TRBJ2-7
V gene: TRBV9
CDR3 protein: CASSVALGEQYF

J gene: TRBJ2-7
V gene: TRBV11-2
CDR3 protein: CASSLTPGLAGVREQYF

J gene: TRBJ1-1
V gene: TRBV4-1
CDR3 protein: CASSQGPGGGTEAFF

J gene: TRBJ2-4
V gene: TRBV9
CDR3 protein: CASSVAWGPKNIQYF

J gene: TRBJ2-7
V gene: TRBV27
CDR3 protein: CASSLSGTHEQYF

J gene: TRBJ1-1
V gene: TRBV7-9
CDR3 protein: CASSTDRVAEAFF

J gene: TRBJ2-1
V gene: TRBV7-6
CDR3 protein: CASSLAGAYNEQFF

J gene: TRBJ2-7
V gene: TRBV28
CDR3 protein: CASSLGLTYEQYF

J gene: TRBJ1-2
V gene: TRBV7-9
CDR3 protein: CASTDGPNYGYTF

J gene: TRBJ1-1
V gene: TRBV10-3
CDR3 protein: CAISGVTEKMNTEAFF

J gene: TRBJ1-4
V gene: TRBV5-1
CDR3 protein: CASSLGQGETTNEKLFF

J gene: NA
V gene: TRBV19
CDR3 protein: CASSPWSAYYEQYF

J gene: TRBJ2-1
V gene: TRBV28
CDR3 protein: CASSTGTSGRVYNEQFF

J gene: NA
V gene: TRBV5-6
CDR3 protein: CASSLQAWNEQYF

J gene: TRBJ2-6
V gene: TRBV13
CDR3 protein: CASSSGGQGALFNVLTF

J gene: TRBJ1-1
V gene: TRBV29-1
CDR3 protein: CSGSGNTEAFF

J gene: TRBJ2-1
V gene: TRBV27
CDR3 protein: CASTGWRGNEQFF